This T cell receptor (beta chain) was found in a study of cytomegalovirus exposure and HLA in healthy donors. Points from the study as a whole: Researchers catalogued approximately 160 TCR beta chains as cytomegalovirus-associated.

The PCR was carried out with 60 Vbeta primers and 13 Jbeta primers. Measured with immunoSEQ multiplex PCR; TCRdb has only the in-frame clones, and not every one. This table holds around 190,000 clones, approximately 82% found once. The CDR3 covers 12 residues. Germline lookup yields CDR1 MGHRA and CDR2 YSYEKL. J was trimmed by 8 bases and V by 4 bases; bases with no gene match: 4. In this sample, this clone turned up a few times. Its antigen remains unknown. The chain couples TRBV4-1 to TRBJ1-1; 7 nucleotides align to TRBD1. This receptor was obtained from a girl aged 2 to 10 in good health and CMV-seropositive. Sequenced material: PBMCs. The CDR3 loop reads CASSRLTGEAFF. The CDR3 coding sequence is TGCGCCAGCAGCCGATTGACAGGGGAAGCTTTCTTT.